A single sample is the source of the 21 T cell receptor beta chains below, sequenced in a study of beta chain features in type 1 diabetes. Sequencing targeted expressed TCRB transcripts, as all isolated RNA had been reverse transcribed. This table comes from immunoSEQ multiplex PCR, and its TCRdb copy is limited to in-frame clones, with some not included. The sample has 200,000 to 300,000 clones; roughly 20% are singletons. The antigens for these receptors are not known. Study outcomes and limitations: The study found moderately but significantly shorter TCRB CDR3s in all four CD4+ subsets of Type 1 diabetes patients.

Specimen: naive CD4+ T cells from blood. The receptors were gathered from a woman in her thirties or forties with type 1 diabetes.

This chain's CDR3 is CASRDRDTEAFF. The CDR3 bases are TGTGCCAGCCGGGACAGGGACACTGAAGCTTTCTTT. This chain connects TRBV28 to TRBJ1-1; TRBD1 matches at 9 bases. The CDR3 covers 12 residues. The V segment lost 8 bases and the J segment 3 bases; nucleotides outside the gene matches: 1. Germline V gene sequence: CDR1 MDHEN, CDR2 SYDVKM.

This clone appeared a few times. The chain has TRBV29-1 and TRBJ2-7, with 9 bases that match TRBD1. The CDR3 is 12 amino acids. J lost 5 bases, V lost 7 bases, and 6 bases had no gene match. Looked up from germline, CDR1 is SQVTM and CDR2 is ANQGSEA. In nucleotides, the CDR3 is TGCAGCGCCCAGGGACAGGGCCACGAGCAGTACTTC. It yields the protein CSAQGQGHEQYF.

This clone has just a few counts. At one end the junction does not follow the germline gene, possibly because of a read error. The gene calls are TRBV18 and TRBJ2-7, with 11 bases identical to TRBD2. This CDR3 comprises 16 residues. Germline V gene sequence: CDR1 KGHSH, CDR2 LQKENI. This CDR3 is CASTPGLAVSSYEQYF. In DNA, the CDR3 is TGTGCCAGCACACCGGGACTAGCGGTGAGCTCCTACGAGCAGTACTTC. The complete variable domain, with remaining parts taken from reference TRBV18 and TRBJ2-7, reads NAGVMQNPRHLVRRRGQEARLRCSPMKGHSHVYWYRQLPEEGLKFMVYLQKENIIDESGMPKERFSAEFPKEGPSILRIQQVVRGDSAAYFCASTPGLAVSSYEQYFGPGTRLTVT.

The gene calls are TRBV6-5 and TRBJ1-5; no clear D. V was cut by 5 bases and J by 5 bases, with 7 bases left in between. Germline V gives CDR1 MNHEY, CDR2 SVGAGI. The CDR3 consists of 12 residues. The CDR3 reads CASSTADQPQHF. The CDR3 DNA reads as TGTGCCAGCAGTACCGCGGATCAGCCCCAGCATTTT.

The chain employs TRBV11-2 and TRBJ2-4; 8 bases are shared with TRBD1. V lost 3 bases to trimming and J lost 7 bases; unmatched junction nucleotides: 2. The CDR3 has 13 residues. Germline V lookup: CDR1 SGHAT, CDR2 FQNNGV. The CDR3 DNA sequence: TGTGCCAGCAGCTTGACAGGGGAGAACATTCAGTACTTC. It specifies CASSLTGENIQYF.

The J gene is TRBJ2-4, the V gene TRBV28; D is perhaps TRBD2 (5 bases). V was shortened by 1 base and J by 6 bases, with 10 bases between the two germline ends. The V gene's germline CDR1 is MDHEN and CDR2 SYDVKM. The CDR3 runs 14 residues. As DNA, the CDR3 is TGTGCCAGCAGTTTATATGGGGAGACAAACATTCAGTACTTC. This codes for CASSLYGETNIQYF.

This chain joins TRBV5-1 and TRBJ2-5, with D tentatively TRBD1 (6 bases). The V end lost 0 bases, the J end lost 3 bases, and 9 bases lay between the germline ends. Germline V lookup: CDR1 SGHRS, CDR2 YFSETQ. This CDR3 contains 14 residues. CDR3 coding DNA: TGCGCCAGCAGCTTGGGGACAGTGGAAGAGACCCAGTACTTC. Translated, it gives CASSLGTVEETQYF.

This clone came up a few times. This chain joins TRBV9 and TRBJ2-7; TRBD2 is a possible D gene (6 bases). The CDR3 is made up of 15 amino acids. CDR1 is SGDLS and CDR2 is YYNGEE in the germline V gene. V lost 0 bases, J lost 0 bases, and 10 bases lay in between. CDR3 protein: CASSVAGVPSYEQYF. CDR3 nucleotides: TGTGCCAGCAGCGTAGCGGGAGTTCCCTCCTACGAGCAGTACTTC.

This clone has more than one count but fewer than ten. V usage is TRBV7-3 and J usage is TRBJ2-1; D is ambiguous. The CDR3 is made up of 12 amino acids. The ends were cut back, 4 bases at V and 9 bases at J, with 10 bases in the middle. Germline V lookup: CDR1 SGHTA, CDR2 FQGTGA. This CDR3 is CASSSSSSEQFF. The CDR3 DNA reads TGTGCCAGCAGCTCATCCTCTAGTGAGCAGTTCTTC.

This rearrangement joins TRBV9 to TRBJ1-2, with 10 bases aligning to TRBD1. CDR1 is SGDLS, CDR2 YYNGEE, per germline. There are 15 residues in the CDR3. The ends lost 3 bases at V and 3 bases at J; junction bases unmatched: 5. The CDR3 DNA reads TGTGCCAGCAGCGACCGGGACAGGGGTGACTATGGCTACACCTTC. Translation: CASSDRDRGDYGYTF.

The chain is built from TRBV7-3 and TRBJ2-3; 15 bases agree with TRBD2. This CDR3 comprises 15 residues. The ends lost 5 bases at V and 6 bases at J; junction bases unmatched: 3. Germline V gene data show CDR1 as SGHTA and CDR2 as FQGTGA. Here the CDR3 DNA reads TGTGCCAGCAGCCTAGGACTAGCGGGAGGGGATACGCAGTATTTT. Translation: CASSLGLAGGDTQYF.

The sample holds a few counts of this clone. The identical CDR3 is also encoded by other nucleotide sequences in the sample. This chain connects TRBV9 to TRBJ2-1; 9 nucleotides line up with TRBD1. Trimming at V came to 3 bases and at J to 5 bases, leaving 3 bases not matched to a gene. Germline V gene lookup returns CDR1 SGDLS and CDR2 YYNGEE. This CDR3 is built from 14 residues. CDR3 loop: CASSAGQGNNEQFF. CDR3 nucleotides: TGTGCCAGCAGCGCGGGACAGGGAAACAATGAGCAGTTCTTC.

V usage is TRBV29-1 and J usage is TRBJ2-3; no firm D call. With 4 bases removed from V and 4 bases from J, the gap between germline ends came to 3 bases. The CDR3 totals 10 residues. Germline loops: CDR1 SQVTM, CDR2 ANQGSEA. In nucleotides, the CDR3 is TGCAGCGTTGGAGCAGATACGCAGTATTTT. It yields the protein CSVGADTQYF.

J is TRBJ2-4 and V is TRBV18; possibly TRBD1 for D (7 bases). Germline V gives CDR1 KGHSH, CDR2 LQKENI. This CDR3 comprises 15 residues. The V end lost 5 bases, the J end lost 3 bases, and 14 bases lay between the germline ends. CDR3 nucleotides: TGTGCCAGCTCAACCAGGGGGGATGGCAAAAACATTCAGTACTTC. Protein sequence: CASSTRGDGKNIQYF.

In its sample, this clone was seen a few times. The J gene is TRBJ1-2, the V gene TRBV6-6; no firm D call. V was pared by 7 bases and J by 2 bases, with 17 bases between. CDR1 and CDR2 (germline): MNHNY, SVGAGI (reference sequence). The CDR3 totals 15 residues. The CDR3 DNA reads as TGTGCCAGCACCCCCTTACCCCCCGGGAACTATGGCTACACCTTC. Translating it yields CASTPLPPGNYGYTF.

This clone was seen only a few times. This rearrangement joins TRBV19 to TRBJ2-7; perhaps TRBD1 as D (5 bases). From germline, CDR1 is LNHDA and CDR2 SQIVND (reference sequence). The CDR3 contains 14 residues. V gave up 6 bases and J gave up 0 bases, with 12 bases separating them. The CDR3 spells CASRITGSSYEQYF. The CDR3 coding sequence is TGTGCCAGTAGGATAACAGGTAGCTCCTACGAGCAGTACTTC.

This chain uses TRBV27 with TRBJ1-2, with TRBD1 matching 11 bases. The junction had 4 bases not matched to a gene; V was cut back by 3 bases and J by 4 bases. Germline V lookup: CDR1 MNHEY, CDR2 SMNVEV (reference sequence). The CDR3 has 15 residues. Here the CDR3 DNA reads TGTGCCAGCAGTTTGCGGACAGGGGGCGGCTATGGCTACACCTTC. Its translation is CASSLRTGGGYGYTF.

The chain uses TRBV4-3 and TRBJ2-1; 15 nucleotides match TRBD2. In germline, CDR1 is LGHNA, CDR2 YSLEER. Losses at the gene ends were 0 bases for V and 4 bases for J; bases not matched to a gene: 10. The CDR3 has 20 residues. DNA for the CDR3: TGCGCCAGCAGCCAAGATTGGACTAGCGGGGGGGCCGTTTTTTACAATGAGCAGTTCTTC. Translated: CASSQDWTSGGAVFYNEQFF.

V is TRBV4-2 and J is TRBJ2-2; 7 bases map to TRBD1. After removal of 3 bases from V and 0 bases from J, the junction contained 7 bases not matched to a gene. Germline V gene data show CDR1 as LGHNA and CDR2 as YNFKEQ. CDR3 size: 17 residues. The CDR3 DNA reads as TGTGCCAGCAGCCATCCTCCGGGACAGACGAACACCGGGGAGCTGTTTTTT. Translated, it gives CASSHPPGQTNTGELFF.

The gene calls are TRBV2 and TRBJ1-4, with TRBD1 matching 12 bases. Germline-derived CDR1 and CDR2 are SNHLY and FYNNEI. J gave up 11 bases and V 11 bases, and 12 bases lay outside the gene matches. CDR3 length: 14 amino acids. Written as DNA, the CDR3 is TGTGCCGGGACCGGGGGGACAGGGGGCTGGAAACTGTTTTTT. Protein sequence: CAGTGGTGGWKLFF.

This chain's CDR3 is CASSLSSRGDTQYF. The CDR3 nucleotides are TGTGCCAGCAGCTTAAGTTCCCGCGGGGATACGCAGTATTTT. The rearrangement links TRBV11-3 to TRBJ2-3; TRBD2 might be the D (5 bases). CDR1 is SGHNT, CDR2 YENEEA, per germline. This CDR3 region has 14 residues. V gave up 2 bases and J gave up 6 bases, with 12 bases separating them.